Here is one T cell receptor (beta chain) with its context. Which antigen it targets is not known. Base qualities are not provided; no much larger clone lies one nucleotide away. The donors were healthy, HIV-negative adults who had no recently reported acute infections or vaccinations. All donors were Caucasian adults living in Nashville, Tennessee, USA. CD4+ T cells were enriched by magnetic negative selection; naive cells were then positively selected on CD45RA, and the negative fraction formed the memory subset. After blood collection by leukapheresis, PBMCs were isolated using Ficoll-Histopaque density gradient centrifugation and then cryopreserved in the vapor phase of liquid nitrogen. Analytical flow cytometry was used to check the purity and quantity of every magnetically sorted T cell population. Genomic DNA was isolated from every sorted fraction and measured by UV absorbance on a Nanodrop 2000c.

The data were taken from a study of shared clonotypes between healthy human individuals (dated by TCRdb to 2019 to 2021). Notes on the research overall: A couple of women and a few men aged 18 to 49 years were included in the cohort. To increase sequencing depth and limit assay-specific biases, different laboratories used diverse techniques to prepare libraries and sequence TCR repertoires. Blood TCR repertoires of roughly five healthy adults were deeply sequenced to estimate repertoire size and the extent of clonotype sharing between individuals. For each donor, three plates each were used for CD4 naive and CD4 memory, two plates were used for CD8 naive, and one plate was used for CD8 memory. Leukapheresis yielded between about 0.85 and 9 billion PBMCs per donor. The paper as a whole reports these results and caveats: Sharing across a few donors was observed for about 5% of naive CD4, under 4% of naive CD8, over 2% of memory CD4, and about 0.4% of memory CD8 clonotypes. Pairwise subsampling indicated that sequencing depth was expected to affect the degree of clonotype sharing among donors. Sampling was restricted to blood, and TCR repertoires in tissues likely differ from the TCR repertoires found in blood. The genetic and exposure-history diversity represented was limited by the small number of donors. Naive subsets generally had larger estimated clonotype richness than memory subsets. Clonotypes shared by all four sorted-subset donors showed higher generation probabilities than non-shared clonotypes. Incomplete sequencing was indicated by rarefaction of sorted-subset datasets, despite the large sequencing depth.

Reading the germline V gene gives CDR1 SGHTA and CDR2 FQGNSA. V is clipped by 5 bases and J by 5 bases, and the sequence between their germline boundaries is 16 bases long. The CDR3 covers 15 residues, taking in both the cysteine and the phenylalanine. Just CDR3 DNA is preserved here, 45 bases in frame from base 1. Using the deep immunoSEQ assay, multiplex PCR amplified TCR CDR3 regions from genomic DNA. Extracted genomic DNA from each cell subset was distributed evenly across all wells of several immunoSEQ 96-well plates, and each plate was treated as a replicate. For sorted subsets, 150 to 250 ng of genomic DNA, equivalent to 25,000 to 35,000 T cell genomes, went into each replicate PCR. The purified libraries were quantified using a Qubit 3.0 fluorometer, sized with a Bioanalyzer 2100, and then quantified again using the KAPA Library Quantification kit. Every immunoSEQ 96-well plate was sequenced on a separate single-read 150-cycle Illumina NextSeq 550 flow cell. The study's own analysis went as follows. Because the immunoSEQ output included only junctional sequences and no quality scores, the filtering could not be the same as the filtering used for full-length reads. To assign V/J genes and CDR3, sequences were annotated using PyIR, a Python wrapper for IgBLAST v1.9, with IMGT germline references. Reads with weak V/J assignments (E-value above 1e-6), missing CDR3, stop codons, out-of-frame junctions, or ambiguous translated residues were removed. V3J clonotypes were defined as sequences sharing the same inferred V gene, J gene, and CDR3 amino acid sequence. Percentage overlap between repertoires was calculated by dividing the number of shared unique clonotypes by the size of the smaller repertoire. RTK rarefaction, the Chao1 estimator, and Recon v2.1 estimates of unobserved clonotypes were used to assess repertoire richness. Generation probabilities were computed with OLGA for all TCRbeta clonotypes obtained by the gDNA method from a handful of donors. In TCRdb, the immuneACCESS table is reduced to in-frame sequences with V and J assigned. These tables do not hold every clone; where another copy was compared, an unresolved V gene accounts for under half, and the others remain unexplained. The DNA was the basis for D and trimming; V, J and clone size are from that table. Here the sample has 1.5 million to 1.9 million clones; around 98% occur a single time. The ten largest clones represent approximately 0.45% of the sample.

This sequence originates from a man aged 25-40 years in good health. The sample taken for sequencing was naive CD4+ T cells sorted from blood. Taken with the paper, the label for cell subset or site translates to: CD45RA+ positively selected. The sequence links TRBV7-2 to TRBJ2-1; the D gene is perhaps TRBD1 or TRBD2, each of them matching over 7 bases. The DNA is as follows: TGTGCCAGCAGCCGACAGGGAGGGAGAAACAATGAGCAGTTCTTC. The translation is CASSRQGGRNNEQFF.